These 19 T cell receptor gamma chains were all obtained from the same sample, sequenced in a study of Vδ1+ human thymocytes (dated 2018 in TCRdb). Points the paper makes about the study in general: The thymic TRG and TRD repertoires appeared highly polyclonal, with Gaussian CDR3 length distributions, in contrast to the oligoclonal repertoires of peripheral blood.

For these receptors, no antigen is known. Sequencing took place on an Illumina MiSeq. RNA was isolated using the RNeasy mini kit, and reverse transcription was performed with Superscript III. To generate the CDR3 amplicons, a multiplex PCR was run using pooled V-gene forward primers together with a constant-region reverse primer that carried Illumina adaptor overhangs. TCRdb recomputed clones from the public reads with CATT; identical DNA rows were then combined. This sample gives some 6,100 gamma-chain clones in total; 42% of them show up just once. The ten largest account for 1.9% of the sample. The sequencing sample was made of Vdelta1+ gamma-delta thymocytes from the thymus. Reading the label with the study, this specimen's cell subset or site is: FACS-sorted CD3+ TCRalphabeta- TCRVdelta1+ TCRVdelta2- thymocytes. These receptor sequences come from a boy under three years old who had congenital heart surgery.

No J gene was assigned, while the V gene was called as TRGV4. The CDR3 runs 13 residues. The germline gives CDR1 EGSTGY, CDR2 YDSYTSSV. This CDR3 reads CATWDGLKKVKLF. As DNA, the CDR3 is TGTGCCACCTGGGATGGGCTCAAAAAAGTGAAACTCTTC.

The chain uses TRGV9 and TRGJP. The J gene comes from matching the DNA to germline here; TCRdb lacks it. This CDR3 contains 16 residues. Germline CDR1 GITISATS, CDR2 ISYDGTV (reference sequence). V lost 1 base, J lost 6 bases, and 3 bases stayed unmatched. CDR3 coding DNA: TGTGCCTTGTGGGAGGTTTCAGAGTTGGGCAAAAAAATCAAGGTATTT. Its protein is CALWEVSELGKKIKVF.

Note on this clone: Other DNA sequences of this sample code for an identical CDR3. The chain has TRGV3 and TRGJ1 or TRGJ2. Germline V gene data show CDR1 as VTNTFY and CDR2 as YDVSTARD (reference sequence). V shed 0 bases and J 9 bases; nucleotides not matched to a gene: 2. The CDR3 runs 11 residues. The CDR3 region has the DNA TGTGCCACCTGGGACAGGCTTAAGAAACTCTTT. Translated, it gives CATWDRLKKLF.

This clone showed up just once. The chain is built from TRGV8 and TRGJ1 or TRGJ2. TCRdb does not report a J gene; here it was assigned by matching the DNA to germline references. This CDR3 has 12 amino acids. V dropped 5 bases and J dropped 5; count of bases not matched to a gene: 6. Per germline, CDR1 VENAVY and CDR2 YDSYNSRV. This CDR3 reads CATWANHYKKLF. DNA of the CDR3: TGTGCCACCTGGGCAAATCATTATAAGAAACTCTTT.

V is TRGV4 and J is TRGJ1 or TRGJ2. TCRdb is silent on the J gene; assignment here came from matching the DNA to germline. Germline CDR1 and CDR2: EGSTGY and YDSYTSSV. With 5 bases clipped from V and 5 bases from J, the junction kept 9 bases outside the gene matches. This CDR3 is 13 amino acids long. The CDR3 DNA is TGTGCCACCTGGGTTCCCCCTGATTATAAGAAACTCTTT. Protein sequence: CATWVPPDYKKLF.

This clone was seen more than once but under ten times. The V gene is TRGV3, the J gene TRGJ1 or TRGJ2. Germline CDR1 reads VTNTFY; CDR2 reads YDVSTARD (reference sequence). J was trimmed by 0 bases and V by 3 bases; bases with no gene match: 11. The CDR3 length is 16 residues. CDR3 amino acids: CATWDGTNSNYYKKLF. Here the CDR3 DNA reads TGTGCCACCTGGGACGGAACGAATTCGAATTATTATAAGAAACTCTTT.

This clone occurred once. This chain links TRGV4 with TRGJ1 or TRGJ2. The J gene, not given by TCRdb, was assigned here from a germline match of the nucleotide sequence. The CDR3 sequence is 14 residues long. CDR1 is EGSTGY, CDR2 YDSYTSSV, per germline. After removal of 0 bases from V and 6 bases from J, the junction contained 8 bases not matched to a gene. The CDR3 spells CATWDGPDCYKKLF. DNA for the CDR3: TGTGCCACCTGGGATGGGCCCGATTGTTATAAGAAACTCTTT.

V usage is TRGV4 and J usage is TRGJ1 or TRGJ2. The J gene, left out of TCRdb, was set here by checking the DNA against germline. CDR3 size: 18 residues. From germline, CDR1 is EGSTGY and CDR2 YDSYTSSV. J lost 3 bases, V lost 2 bases, and 19 bases had no gene match. The CDR3: CATWDVPPSEKGYYKKLF. The CDR3, as DNA: TGTGCCACCTGGGATGTACCCCCGTCTGAAAAGGGTTATTATAAGAAACTCTTT.

The chain links TRGV5 to TRGJ1 or TRGJ2. The J gene comes from matching the DNA to germline here; TCRdb lacks it. Trimming removed 3 bases from V and 6 bases from J; junction bases left unmatched: 8. The V gene's germline CDR1 is VINAFY and CDR2 YDVSNSKD. The CDR3 covers 13 residues. DNA of the CDR3: TGTGCCACCTGGGACGGGCCCAGTTATAAGAAACTCTTT. Encoded protein: CATWDGPSYKKLF.

V is TRGV3 and J is TRGJ1 or TRGJ2. CDR1 is VTNTFY, CDR2 YDVSTARD, per germline (reference sequence). The CDR3 runs 11 residues. Trimming removed 0 bases from V and 11 bases from J; junction bases left unmatched: 4. CDR3 sequence reads: CATWDRRQKLF. In DNA, the CDR3 is TGTGCCACCTGGGACAGGCGTCAGAAACTCTTT.

The V call is TRGV9, the J call TRGJ1 or TRGJ2. Germline values: CDR1 GITISATS, CDR2 ISYDGTV (reference sequence). This CDR3 is 14 amino acids long. V shed 0 bases and J 3 bases; nucleotides not matched to a gene: 5. DNA of the CDR3: TGTGCCTTGTGGGAGGTGCCGCCTTATTATAAGAAACTCTTT. Encoded protein: CALWEVPPYYKKLF.

The chain uses TRGV4 and TRGJ1 or TRGJ2. Assignment of the J gene here rests on matching the DNA to germline, because TCRdb gives none. Per germline, CDR1 EGSTGY and CDR2 YDSYTSSV. J lost 12 bases, V lost 3 bases, and 5 bases had no gene match. The CDR3 runs to 10 residues. The CDR3 sequence: CATWDRRKLF. The CDR3 region has the DNA TGTGCCACCTGGGATCGGCGGAAACTCTTT.

The J gene is TRGJ1 or TRGJ2, the V gene TRGV8. Here the J gene was assigned by germline matching of the DNA, as TCRdb has none. This CDR3 comprises 11 residues. The junction had 7 bases not matched to a gene; V was cut back by 6 bases and J by 8 bases. Germline V gene data show CDR1 as VENAVY and CDR2 as YDSYNSRV. In nucleotides, the CDR3 is TGTGCCACCTGGTCAGCAGATAAGAAACTCTTT. Translated: CATWSADKKLF.

A V gene of TRGV3 was called, but no J gene was assigned. This CDR3 has 18 amino acids. The V gene's germline CDR1 is VTNTFY and CDR2 YDVSTARD (reference sequence). This chain's CDR3 is CATWDRKGVDSSDWIKTF. The CDR3 DNA reads as TGTGCCACCTGGGACAGGAAGGGGGTGGATAGTAGTGATTGGATCAAGACGTTC.

Turning to this clone: At one end, the junction sequence differs from germline, possibly due to a read error. The chain carries TRGV9 and TRGJ1 or TRGJ2. The J gene, missing from TCRdb, was assigned here through DNA to germline matching. In germline, CDR1 is GITISATS, CDR2 ISYDGTV (reference sequence). The CDR3 is 14 residues long. The CDR3 is CALWEVVWSYRKLF. The CDR3 DNA follows: TGTGCCTTGTGGGAGGTGGTTTGGAGTTATAGGAAACTCTTT.

Worth noting for this clone: Other DNA sequences from this sample encode an identical CDR3 as well. The chain couples TRGV9 to TRGJ1 or TRGJ2. CDR3 length: 12 residues. V lost 2 bases, J lost 7 bases, and 5 bases stayed unmatched. Germline V gives CDR1 GITISATS, CDR2 ISYDGTV (reference sequence). For the CDR3, the DNA is TGTGCCTTGTGGGAGGAGAACTATAAGAAACTCTTT. It translates to CALWEENYKKLF.

This clone has just a few counts. The chain uses TRGV4 and TRGJ1 or TRGJ2. This CDR3 is built from 12 residues. CDR1 is EGSTGY and CDR2 is YDSYTSSV in the germline V gene. V trimming: 5 bases; J trimming: 3 bases; junction bases outside the gene matches: 4. This chain's CDR3 is CATWVTYYKKLF. CDR3 DNA: TGTGCCACCTGGGTAACTTATTATAAGAAACTCTTT.

The chain recombines TRGV2 with TRGJ1 or TRGJ2. The J gene was not available in TCRdb and was assigned here by matching the DNA to germline segments. Trimming cost V 1 base and J 4 bases; bases outside gene matches: 7. CDR1 is EGSNGY and CDR2 is YDSYNSKV in the germline V gene. The CDR3 length is 14 residues. CDR3 DNA: TGTGCCACCTGGGACGGCGGGGGGTATTATAAGAAACTCTTT. Protein: CATWDGGGYYKKLF.

V is TRGV4 and J is TRGJ1 or TRGJ2. With V trimmed by 0 bases and J by 9 bases, 8 bases remained unmatched. The CDR3 has 13 amino acids. Germline V gene sequence: CDR1 EGSTGY, CDR2 YDSYTSSV. CDR3 DNA: TGTGCCACCTGGGATGGGCCGCGGCGTAAGAAACTCTTT. This encodes CATWDGPRRKKLF.